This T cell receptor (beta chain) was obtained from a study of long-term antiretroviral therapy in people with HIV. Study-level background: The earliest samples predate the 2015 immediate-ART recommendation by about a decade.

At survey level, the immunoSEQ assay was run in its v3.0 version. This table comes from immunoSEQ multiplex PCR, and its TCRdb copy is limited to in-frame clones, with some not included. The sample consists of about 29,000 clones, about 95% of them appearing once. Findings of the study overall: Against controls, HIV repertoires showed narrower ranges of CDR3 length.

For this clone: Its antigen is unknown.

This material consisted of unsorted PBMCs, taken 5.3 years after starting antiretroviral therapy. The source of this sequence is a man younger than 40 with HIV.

CDR3 DNA: TGTGCCAGCAGGTCCCACAGGGTGGAGACTGAAGCTTTCTTT. Protein sequence: CASRSHRVETEAFF. The rearrangement uses TRBV27 and TRBJ1-1; possibly TRBD1 for D (6 bases). The CDR3 has 14 amino acids. CDR1 and CDR2 from the germline V gene are MNHEY and SMNVEV (reference sequence). The germline V and J ends were trimmed by 6 bases and 5 bases, with 16 bases remaining between them.